These 11 T cell receptor beta chains were sequenced from one sample in a study of shared clonotypes between healthy human individuals. The method was immunoSEQ multiplex PCR; TCRdb's version includes in-frame clones alone and lacks a portion of them. The table includes approximately 1.5 million clones, 95% to 99% detected once. Sequencing was done on a sample of naive CD4+ T cells sorted from blood. The subset: CD45RA+ positively selected. Receptors originate from a man aged 25-40 years in good health.

V gene TRBV5-1 combines with J gene TRBJ2-1; 7 nucleotides agree with TRBD2. The CDR3 is 13 amino acids. The junction had 5 bases not matched to a gene; V was cut back by 9 bases and J by 2 bases. CDR1 and CDR2 from the germline V gene are SGHRS and YFSETQ. The CDR3 loop is CATAGVPYNEQFF. CDR3 DNA: TGCGCCACCGCGGGAGTTCCCTACAATGAGCAGTTCTTC. The variable domain in full, completed from reference TRBV5-1 and TRBJ2-1, reads KAGVTQTPRYLIKTRGQQVTLSCSPISGHRSVSWYQQTPGQGLQFLFEYFSETQRNKGNFPGRFSGRQFSNSRSEMNVSTLELGDSALYLCATAGVPYNEQFFGPGTRLTVL.

V is TRBV11-1 and J is TRBJ2-3; D remains unclear. The ends were cut back, 5 bases at V and 4 bases at J, with 19 bases in the middle. Germline loops: CDR1 SGHAT, CDR2 FQDESV (reference sequence). The CDR3 loop spans 16 amino acids. CDR3 nucleotide sequence: TGTGCCAGCAGCCCGTTTGAAGGACGGCTTGCAGATACGCAGTATTTT. Translation gives CASSPFEGRLADTQYF.

V is TRBV5-1 and J is TRBJ2-1; TRBD1 is a possible D gene (5 bases). Trimming removed 2 bases from V and 10 bases from J, with 13 bases in between. This CDR3 comprises 13 residues. Looked up from germline, CDR1 is SGHRS and CDR2 is YFSETQ. The DNA of the CDR3 is TGCGCCAGCAGCTTCTCCAGGGTAGGGGAGCAGTTCTTC. Translated: CASSFSRVGEQFF. The full variable domain, completed using reference TRBV5-1 and TRBJ2-1, is KAGVTQTPRYLIKTRGQQVTLSCSPISGHRSVSWYQQTPGQGLQFLFEYFSETQRNKGNFPGRFSGRQFSNSRSEMNVSTLELGDSALYLCASSFSRVGEQFFGPGTRLTVL.

The V gene is TRBV5-1, the J gene TRBJ2-7; D may be TRBD2 (6 bases). CDR3 length: 14 residues. V lost 1 base and J 3 bases, leaving 11 bases between the germline ends. Germline assignment: CDR1 SGHRS and CDR2 YFSETQ. The CDR3: CASSLWLGSYEQYF. CDR3 DNA sequence: TGCGCCAGCAGCTTGTGGCTCGGGAGCTACGAGCAGTACTTC.

This rearrangement joins TRBV9 to TRBJ2-3; D gene unclear. The CDR3 extends over 13 amino acids. Between the trimmed V and J ends, which lost 4 bases and 2 bases, there was a span of 8 bases. Germline values: CDR1 SGDLS, CDR2 YYNGEE. The CDR3 sequence is CASSTSNTDTQYF. CDR3 coding DNA: TGTGCCAGCAGCACATCTAACACAGATACGCAGTATTTT. Based on the CDR3 plus reference TRBV9 and TRBJ2-3, the full variable domain is DSGVTQTPKHLITATGQRVTLRCSPRSGDLSVYWYQQSLDQGLQFLIQYYNGEERAKGNILERFSAQQFPDLHSELNLSSLELGDSALYFCASSTSNTDTQYFGPGTRLTVL.

CDR3 nucleotide sequence: TGCGCCAGCAGCTTTTTTGGGCAGGTTGAAGCTTTCTTT. It translates to CASSFFGQVEAFF. This chain links TRBV5-1 with TRBJ1-1; D remains unclear. The CDR3 is 13 residues long. The germline V and J ends were trimmed by 2 bases and 7 bases, with 12 bases remaining between them. Germline V lookup: CDR1 SGHRS, CDR2 YFSETQ.

The rearrangement joins TRBV6-1 to TRBJ2-7; D unclear. The CDR3 contains 12 residues. With 8 bases removed from V and 3 bases from J, the gap between germline ends came to 11 bases. Looked up from germline, CDR1 is MNHNS and CDR2 is SASEGT. The CDR3 loop reads CASCRVGYEQYF. CDR3 coding DNA: TGTGCCAGCTGTAGGGTCGGCTACGAGCAGTACTTC.

The J gene is TRBJ2-3, the V gene TRBV19; 8 bases line up with TRBD1. The CDR3 loop spans 16 amino acids. The junction had 9 bases not matched to a gene; V was cut back by 5 bases and J by 2 bases. The germline V gene encodes CDR1 LNHDA and CDR2 SQIVND (reference sequence). As DNA, the CDR3 is TGTGCCAGTAGTGGAGGGACAGGCCTGTACACAGATACGCAGTATTTT. This sequence encodes CASSGGTGLYTDTQYF.

With regard to this clone: Mismatch with germline at one junction end may stem from a read error. The rearrangement links TRBV7-9 to TRBJ2-5; TRBD2 aligns across 13 bases. Per germline, CDR1 SEHNR and CDR2 FQNEAQ (reference sequence). This CDR3 spans 14 amino acids. CDR3 coding DNA: TGTGCCAGCAGCTTAGGGACTAGCGGGAGTACTGTAGACTTC. This encodes CASSLGTSGSTVDF.

This chain connects TRBV19 to TRBJ2-1; TRBD2 matches at 11 bases. CDR1 is LNHDA and CDR2 is SQIVND in the germline V gene (reference sequence). The CDR3 consists of 16 residues. V shed 3 bases, J shed 7 bases, and the junction held 8 bases outside the gene matches. The CDR3 coding sequence is TGTGCCAGTAGTATTAGCGGGAGGGAAGGGCGAAATGAGCAGTTCTTC. It codes for CASSISGREGRNEQFF.

J is TRBJ2-2 and V is TRBV5-4, with D perhaps TRBD2 (6 bases). Germline CDR1 is SGHNT and CDR2 is YYREEE (reference sequence). V lost 4 bases, J lost 6 bases, and 19 bases lay in between. This CDR3 comprises 16 residues. CDR3 in DNA: TGTGCCAGCAGCCCCCAGCTAGCGACCAAATCCGGGGAGCTGTTTTTT. It is translated as CASSPQLATKSGELFF.